The 32 T cell receptor beta chains given below trace back to one sample, sequenced in a study of blood T cells in healthy people across ages (dated by TCRdb to 2013 to 2016). Library creation used 5' RACE. Sequencing was performed on an Illumina HiSeq 2500. A second PCR of roughly 7 to 12 cycles was performed with a sample-barcoded 5' primer and a J-beta primer mix. TCRdb's own reprocessing of the public reads used fastp at Q25 and MiXCR and kept productive beta chains. Here each entry gathers all rows of one CDR3 protein and keeps the most common genes and DNA. Across this sample there are a few hundred thousand distinct CDR3 sequences, with roughly a quarter seen only once. Approximately 18% of the sample is in the top ten clones. What was sequenced was blood. All receptors derive from a woman in her 70s in good health.

The V call is TRBV20-1, the J call TRBJ2-1; tentative D call: TRBD1 (6 bases). CDR1 is DFQATT, CDR2 SNEGSKA, per germline (reference sequence). Trimming removed 0 bases at V and 10 bases at J, with 16 bases between. The CDR3 has 14 residues. The CDR3 DNA follows: TGCAGTGCTAGAGATAAGGGGGTCGGTAGCGAGCAGTTCTTC. Translated: CSARDKGVGSEQFF.

The chain joins TRBV30 to TRBJ2-1, with D unclear. The CDR3 contains 11 residues. The germline V gene encodes CDR1 GTSNPN and CDR2 SVGIG (reference sequence). V was pared by 0 bases and J by 9 bases, with 6 bases between. The CDR3 bases are TGTGCCTGGAGTGTCAGCCCTGAGCAGTTCTTC. Its protein product is CAWSVSPEQFF.

This clonotype has just a few counts. This chain uses TRBV20-1 with TRBJ1-1; unclear D gene. Germline CDR1 reads DFQATT; CDR2 reads SNEGSKA (reference sequence). V lost 8 bases and J lost 0, with 19 bases in between. This CDR3 has 15 residues. The CDR3 nucleotides are TGCAGTACATCCCCGGATGAACTAATGAACACTGAAGCTTTCTTT. This gives the protein CSTSPDELMNTEAFF.

The gene calls are TRBV20-1 and TRBJ1-4; D gene uncertain. The germline V gene has CDR1 DFQATT and CDR2 SNEGSKA (reference sequence). Trimming cost V 3 bases and J 2 bases, with 13 bases left between them. This CDR3 is built from 15 residues. CDR3 loop: CSARGMTTTNEKLFF. In nucleotides, the CDR3 is TGCAGTGCTAGGGGAATGACCACCACTAATGAAAAACTGTTTTTT.

The chain carries TRBV5-1 and TRBJ2-5; TRBD2 matches 11 bases. J gave up 1 base and V 8 bases, and 4 bases lay outside the gene matches. The V gene's germline CDR1 is SGHRS and CDR2 YFSETQ. This CDR3 has 14 residues. The DNA of the CDR3 is TGCGCCAGTAGCGGGGGGGCGGTCCAAGAGACCCAGTACTTC. This gives the protein CASSGGAVQETQYF.

This clonotype was recorded a few times. The DNA for the CDR3 is TGTGCCACCAGCATCGCTGCCGGGACCCAGTACTTC. As protein: CATSIAAGTQYF. This chain uses TRBV15 with TRBJ2-5, with D unresolved. Germline CDR1 LNHNV, CDR2 YYDKDF (reference sequence). Trimming removed 4 bases from V and 7 bases from J, with 10 bases in between. CDR3 size: 12 residues.

This clonotype was observed a few times. The chain is built from TRBV29-1 and TRBJ1-4, with 11 positions matching TRBD1. Unmatched junction bases numbered 4, after V lost 7 bases and J lost 6 bases. The CDR3 is 13 amino acids. Germline CDR1 and CDR2: SQVTM and ANQGSEA. This chain's CDR3 is CSARTGGDEKLFF. CDR3 in DNA: TGCAGCGCAAGGACAGGGGGCGATGAAAAACTGTTTTTT.

The V gene is TRBV6-5, the J gene TRBJ1-2, with D maybe TRBD1 (6 bases). This CDR3 contains 13 residues. Germline CDR1 and CDR2: MNHEY and SVGAGI. V was clipped by 11 bases and J by 2 bases, with 15 bases between them. CDR3 loop: CAVRLGGNYGYTF. The CDR3 region has the DNA TGTGCCGTCCGGCTAGGGGGGAACTATGGCTACACCTTC.

This clonotype was detected only once. This rearrangement joins TRBV20-1 to TRBJ2-2; D is perhaps TRBD2 (5 bases). Germline CDR1 is DFQATT and CDR2 is SNEGSKA (reference sequence). The CDR3 is 15 amino acids. Trimming took off 0 bases at V and 2 bases at J, with 10 bases between the two ends. The DNA of the CDR3 is TGCAGTGCTAGAGAGCGGGTAGCAAACACCGGGGAGCTGTTTTTT. Amino acids: CSARERVANTGELFF.

The rearrangement joins TRBV5-1 to TRBJ2-5; 8 bases align to TRBD2. This CDR3 region has 15 residues. V was pared by 2 bases and J by 4 bases, with 7 bases of the junction left unmatched. CDR1 is SGHRS and CDR2 is YFSETQ in the germline V gene. In nucleotides, the CDR3 is TGCGCCAGCAGCTTCGGGCGGGGGGTTGGAGAGACCCAGTACTTC. It is translated as CASSFGRGVGETQYF.

This chain links TRBV24-1 with TRBJ2-1; a possible D gene is TRBD1 (7 bases). The V gene's germline CDR1 is KGHDR and CDR2 SFDVKD. The CDR3 extends over 15 amino acids. The V end was cut by 4 bases, the J end by 6 bases, with 15 bases between. CDR3 amino acids: CATSEPRQGLNEQFF. DNA for the CDR3: TGTGCCACCAGTGAACCCCGACAGGGACTCAATGAGCAGTTCTTC.

A few counts support this clonotype. This chain uses TRBV6-2 or TRBV6-3 with TRBJ2-5; D may be TRBD2 (5 bases). Between the trimmed V and J ends, which lost 0 bases and 9 bases, there was a span of 11 bases. CDR3 length equals 13 residues. Germline V lookup: CDR1 MNHEY, CDR2 SVGEGT. CDR3 sequence: CASSYSERLAQYF. CDR3 coding DNA: TGTGCCAGCAGTTACTCCGAGCGGTTGGCCCAGTACTTC.

The V call is TRBV5-1, the J call TRBJ1-2; weak D call: TRBD1 (6 bases). Trimming shortened V by 2 bases and J by 4 bases, and 15 bases separated the two germline ends. Germline V gene lookup returns CDR1 SGHRS and CDR2 YFSETQ. The CDR3 covers 15 residues. CDR3 bases: TGCGCCAGCAGCTTTAGTTTGGGGGCCTCCTATGGCTACACCTTC. Translated: CASSFSLGASYGYTF.

This clonotype was counted a few times. This chain connects TRBV7-9 to TRBJ2-5; 10 bases match TRBD2. Judging by the DNA end, TRBJ2-1 fits better; the J call may be wrong. The CDR3 consists of 19 residues. Germline CDR1 is SEHNR and CDR2 is FQNEAQ (reference sequence). This CDR3 is CASSLAVIGSGGNLDEQFF. CDR3 sequence (DNA): TGTGCCAGCAGCTTAGCGGTAATTGGTAGCGGGGGGAATCTCGATGAGCAGTTCTTC.

DNA for the CDR3: TGTGCCACCAGGGAGACTAGCTATGGCTACACCTTC. Translating it yields CATRETSYGYTF. V and J are TRBV10-3 and TRBJ1-2, with D tentatively TRBD1 (5 bases). The CDR3 length is 12 residues. CDR1 and CDR2 from the germline V gene are ENHRY and SYGVKD. V lost 10 bases to trimming and J lost 4 bases, with 13 bases between them.

This clonotype was counted at least ten times. V gene TRBV6-2 or TRBV6-3 combines with J gene TRBJ2-5, with 10 positions matching TRBD1. The ends lost 2 bases at V and 4 bases at J; junction bases unmatched: 7. The germline V gene has CDR1 MNHEY and CDR2 SVGEGT. CDR3 size: 16 residues. The CDR3 bases are TGTGCCAGCAGTTACGGACAAAGGGACAGGGGAGAGACCCAGTACTTC. It translates to CASSYGQRDRGETQYF.

This clonotype was counted a few times. The chain is built from TRBV7-2 and TRBJ2-2, with D perhaps matching TRBD2 (6 bases). This CDR3 comprises 16 residues. Trimming took off 5 bases at V and 7 bases at J, with 20 bases between the two ends. CDR1 and CDR2 (germline): SGHTA, FQGNSA. As DNA, the CDR3 is TGTGCCAGCAGCAACAACCTACCTAGGCGGGGCGGGGAGCTGTTTTTT. It codes for CASSNNLPRRGGELFF.

Many counts were recorded for this clonotype. The rearrangement uses TRBV3-1 and TRBJ2-3; D unresolved. V was trimmed by 3 bases and J by 9 bases, leaving 10 bases between them. CDR1 and CDR2 (germline): LGHDT, YNNKEL (reference sequence). The CDR3 has 12 residues. The CDR3 region is CASSHYVDTQYF. CDR3 sequence (DNA): TGTGCCAGCAGCCATTATGTTGACACGCAGTATTTT.

At least ten counts were recorded for this clonotype. One end of the junction fails to match germline, which may point to a read error. The rearrangement uses TRBV5-1 and TRBJ2-1, with 7 bases that match TRBD1. The germline gives CDR1 SGHRS, CDR2 YFSETQ. The CDR3 contains 14 residues. CDR3 sequence reads: CASSPGDSYNEQFF. The CDR3 bases are TGTGCCAGCTCACCAGGGGACAGCTACAATGAGCAGTTCTTC. Full variable domain (rest looked up from reference TRBV5-1 and TRBJ2-1): KAGVTQTPRYLIKTRGQQVTLSCSPISGHRSVSWYQQTPGQGLQFLFEYFSETQRNKGNFPGRFSGRQFSNSRSEMNVSTLELGDSALYLCASSPGDSYNEQFFGPGTRLTVL.

This clonotype was observed a few times. The rearrangement joins TRBV20-1 to TRBJ2-5; D possibly uses TRBD1 or TRBD2 (6 bases each). Germline CDR1 DFQATT, CDR2 SNEGSKA (reference sequence). The CDR3 sequence is 12 residues long. The V end was cut by 6 bases, the J end by 3 bases, with 11 bases between. CDR3 coding DNA: TGCAGTGCCGCGAGGGGGGAAGAGACCCAGTACTTC. The encoded protein is CSAARGEETQYF.

Only one count was recorded for this clonotype. In nucleotides, the CDR3 is TGTGCCAGCGGGGACCAAAGCACAGATACGCAGTATTTT. Protein: CASGDQSTDTQYF. The genes are TRBV25-1 and TRBJ2-3; D is tentatively TRBD1 or TRBD2 (5 bases each). Germline lookup yields CDR1 MGHDK and CDR2 SYGVNS. The CDR3 length is 13 residues. Trimming removed 8 bases at V and 0 bases at J, with 9 bases between.

The gene calls are TRBV5-5 and TRBJ2-1; D may be TRBD2 (7 bases). Germline CDR1 is SGHKS and CDR2 is YYEKEE (reference sequence). CDR3 length: 16 amino acids. V dropped 4 bases and J dropped 8 bases, with 22 bases sitting between them. As DNA, the CDR3 is TGTGCCAGCAGCCGCAGAGGGGGGGCCGTGAGAGATGAGCAGTTCTTC. Translation gives CASSRRGGAVRDEQFF. Variable domain in full (rest from reference TRBV5-5 and TRBJ2-1): DAGVTQSPTHLIKTRGQQVTLRCSPISGHKSVSWYQQVLGQGPQFIFQYYEKEERGRGNFPDRFSARQFPNYSSELNVNALLLGDSALYLCASSRRGGAVRDEQFFGPGTRLTVL.

CDR3 DNA sequence: TGTGCCAGCAGCCCTCTCCCGCAGGGTCGTTGGAGAAACACCATATATTTT. This codes for CASSPLPQGRWRNTIYF. The chain couples TRBV12-3 or TRBV12-4 to TRBJ1-3, with D possibly matching TRBD1 (5 bases). The germline V and J ends were trimmed by 6 bases and 5 bases, with 23 bases remaining between them. The CDR3 runs to 17 residues.

In its sample, this clonotype was seen a few times. The chain joins TRBV20-1 to TRBJ1-1, with a possible D match to TRBD1 (5 bases). The ends were cut back, 0 bases at V and 2 bases at J, with 10 bases in the middle. Germline values: CDR1 DFQATT, CDR2 SNEGSKA (reference sequence). This CDR3 has 14 residues. CDR3 loop: CSARDWQGNTEAFF. CDR3 bases: TGCAGTGCTAGAGATTGGCAGGGAAACACTGAAGCTTTCTTT.

The rearrangement joins TRBV25-1 to TRBJ2-3, with D perhaps matching TRBD2 (6 bases). V lost 0 bases and J lost 3, with 7 bases in between. Germline CDR1 reads MGHDK; CDR2 reads SYGVNS. This CDR3 has 14 residues. The CDR3 nucleotides are TGTGCCAGCAGTGAATATGGAGGGACAGATACGCAGTATTTT. This codes for CASSEYGGTDTQYF.

This rearrangement joins TRBV2 to TRBJ1-1; D not certain. The CDR3 extends over 14 amino acids. Trimming pared 1 base from V and 2 bases from J, leaving 8 bases between. Germline CDR1 SNHLY, CDR2 FYNNEI. CDR3 coding DNA: TGTGCCAGCAGTGAAGGGCGGCCAAACACTGAAGCTTTCTTT. Residues: CASSEGRPNTEAFF. The full variable domain, rest sourced from reference TRBV2 and TRBJ1-1, is EPEVTQTPSHQVTQMGQEVILRCVPISNHLYFYWYRQILGQKVEFLVSFYNNEISEKSEIFDDQFSVERPDGSNFTLKIRSTKLEDSAMYFCASSEGRPNTEAFFGQGTRLTVV.

The chain is built from TRBV11-1 and TRBJ1-1; D is perhaps TRBD1 (6 bases). Trimming cost V 0 bases and J 3 bases, with 8 bases left between them. Per the germline V gene, CDR1 is SGHAT and CDR2 is FQDESV (reference sequence). The CDR3 has 14 amino acids. CDR3 in amino acids: CASSLAWGHTEAFF. As DNA, the CDR3 is TGTGCCAGCAGCTTAGCGTGGGGGCACACTGAAGCTTTCTTT.

The rearrangement joins TRBV2 to TRBJ2-1; D uncertain. CDR1 and CDR2 from the germline V gene are SNHLY and FYNNEI. The CDR3 spans 14 residues. V gave up 6 bases and J gave up 12 bases, with 21 bases separating them. In nucleotides, the CDR3 is TGTGCCAGCAGGAAGGGAACCACCCAGGATGGGCAGTTCTTC. It yields the protein CASRKGTTQDGQFF.

The chain links TRBV7-2 to TRBJ2-7; TRBD1 is a possible D gene (6 bases). With 7 bases removed from V and 3 bases from J, the gap between germline ends came to 16 bases. Germline values: CDR1 SGHTA, CDR2 FQGNSA. The CDR3 loop spans 14 amino acids. The CDR3 bases are TGTGCCAGCACCCCACAGGACAGAAGCTACGAGCAGTACTTC. Its protein is CASTPQDRSYEQYF.

The chain is built from TRBV7-9 and TRBJ2-1; D may be TRBD2 (6 bases). CDR3 length: 15 amino acids. Germline lookup yields CDR1 SEHNR and CDR2 FQNEAQ (reference sequence). Trimming removed 5 bases at V and 1 base at J, with 12 bases between. CDR3 protein: CASSDSGESYNEQFF. The CDR3, as DNA: TGTGCCAGCAGCGATTCGGGGGAGTCCTACAATGAGCAGTTCTTC.

This clonotype was detected only once. The chain recombines TRBV7-9 with TRBJ2-4; D is tentatively TRBD1 or TRBD2 (6 bases each). CDR3 length: 14 residues. Between the trimmed V and J ends, which lost 10 bases and 7 bases, there was a span of 20 bases. Per the germline V gene, CDR1 is SEHNR and CDR2 is FQNEAQ (reference sequence). The CDR3 nucleotides are TGTGCCATCTCGGAGGGTGGGACAACGAACATTCAGTACTTC. Translating gives CAISEGGTTNIQYF.

Only a few counts were recorded for this clonotype. The chain links TRBV20-1 to TRBJ1-1, with 9 bases fitting TRBD1. The CDR3 has 14 amino acids. Germline loops: CDR1 DFQATT, CDR2 SNEGSKA (reference sequence). J gave up 5 bases and V 6 bases, and 10 bases lay outside the gene matches. The CDR3 sequence: CSATWTGEGTEAFF. The CDR3 nucleotides are TGCAGTGCAACCTGGACAGGGGAGGGAACTGAAGCTTTCTTT.